This TCR beta chain was sequenced during a study of T cell responses to AZD1222 COVID-19 vaccine. The study's findings and limits: Along spike, vaccine-associated CD4 TCRs were found throughout, with dominance at 160-218 and 743-854. Clonal diversity may have been underestimated in mostly white British donors. Per reports, nearly half of all spike-specific TCRs target regions that are unmutated in variants. Receipt of two AZD1222 doses was followed by a rise in Spike-specific TCR breadth and depth.

The protocol was immunoSEQ multiplex PCR, while the TCRdb copy is restricted to in-frame clones and leaves out a portion. The sample lists some 70,000 clones; 82% were seen once. Turning to this clone: Its antigen is as yet unknown.

CDR1 SQVTM and CDR2 ANQGSEA come from the germline V gene. The CDR3 is 14 residues long. V lost 5 bases to trimming and J lost 0 bases, with 10 bases between them. Specimen: peripheral blood, collected on day 0 of AZD1222 vaccination. The chain couples TRBV29-1 to TRBJ1-4; D gene uncertain. The TCR originated in an adult in good health. As DNA, the CDR3 is TGCAGCGTTCGCCCGGATACAACTAATGAAAAACTGTTTTTT. This sequence encodes CSVRPDTTNEKLFF.